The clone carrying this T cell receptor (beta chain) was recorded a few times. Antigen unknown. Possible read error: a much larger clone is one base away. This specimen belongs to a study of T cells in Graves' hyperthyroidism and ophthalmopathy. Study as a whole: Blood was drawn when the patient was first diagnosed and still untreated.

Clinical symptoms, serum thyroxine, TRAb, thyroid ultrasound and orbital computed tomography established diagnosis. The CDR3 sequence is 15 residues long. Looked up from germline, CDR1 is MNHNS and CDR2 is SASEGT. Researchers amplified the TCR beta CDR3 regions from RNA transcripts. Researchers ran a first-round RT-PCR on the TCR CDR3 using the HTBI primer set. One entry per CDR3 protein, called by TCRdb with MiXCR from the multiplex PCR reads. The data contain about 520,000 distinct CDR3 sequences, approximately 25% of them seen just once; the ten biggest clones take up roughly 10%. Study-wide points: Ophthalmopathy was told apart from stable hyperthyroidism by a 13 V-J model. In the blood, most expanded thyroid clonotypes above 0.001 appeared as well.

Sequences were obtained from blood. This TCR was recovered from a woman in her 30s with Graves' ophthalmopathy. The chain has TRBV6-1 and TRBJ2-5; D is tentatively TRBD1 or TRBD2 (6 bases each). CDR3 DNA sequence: TGTGCCAGCAGCCGTCGGCGGGACAACCAAGAGACCAAGTACTTC. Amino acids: CASSRRRDNQETKYF.